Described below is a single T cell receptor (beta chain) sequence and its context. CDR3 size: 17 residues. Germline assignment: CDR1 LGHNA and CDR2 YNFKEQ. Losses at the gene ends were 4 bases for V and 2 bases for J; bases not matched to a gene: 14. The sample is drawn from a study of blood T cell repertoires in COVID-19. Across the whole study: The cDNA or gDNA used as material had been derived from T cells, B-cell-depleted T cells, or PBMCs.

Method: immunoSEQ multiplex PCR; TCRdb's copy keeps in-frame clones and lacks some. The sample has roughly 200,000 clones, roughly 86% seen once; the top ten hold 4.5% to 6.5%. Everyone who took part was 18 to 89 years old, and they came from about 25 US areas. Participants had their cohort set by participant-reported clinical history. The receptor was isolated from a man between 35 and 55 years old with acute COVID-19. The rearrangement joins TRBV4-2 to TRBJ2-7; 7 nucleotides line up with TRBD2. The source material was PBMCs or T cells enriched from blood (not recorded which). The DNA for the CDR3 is TGTGCCAGCAGCCCGCTGATGATCAGCGGGACGACCTACGAGCAGTACTTC. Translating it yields CASSPLMISGTTYEQYF.